The rows below give T cell receptor beta chains drawn from one sample of a study of T cells after yellow fever vaccination. One entry per CDR3 protein, called by TCRdb with MiXCR from the 5' RACE reads. The table lists 46,000 or so distinct CDR3 sequences, 5.5% to 7.5% of them singletons. The specimen comprised PBMCs, either bulk or a sorted T-cell subset (CD4+, CD8+, memory, or dextramer-sorted; not recorded which), sampled 45 days after the yellow fever booster vaccination. These receptors were collected from a man aged 25 to 40 who received the YFV17D yellow fever vaccine. Each CDR3 is given with its conserved first and last residue. A D gene is named only where the DNA matches it firmly.

TRBV2	TRBD2	TRBJ2-7	CATMDWTSFEQYF
TRBV3-1	.	TRBJ2-7	CASSQDQGSSYEQYF
TRBV6-5	.	TRBJ2-7	CASRDNDYEQYF
TRBV11-2	.	TRBJ2-1	CASSPGLPREQFF
TRBV3-1	.	TRBJ2-1	CASSFAPGATNEQFF
TRBV20-1	.	TRBJ1-4	CSARDLVPGVEKLFF
TRBV12-3/TRBV12-4	TRBD1	TRBJ1-1	CASRGQTNTEAFF
TRBV3-1	.	TRBJ2-1	CASSQFIVRQFF
TRBV6-1	TRBD2	TRBJ2-1	CASSATSGAANEQFF
TRBV24-1	.	TRBJ2-2	CATSDLNQGQPGTGELFF
TRBV7-9	TRBD2	TRBJ2-7	CASSSPGTSENYEQYF
TRBV7-8	.	TRBJ2-7	CASSLWRGPYEQYF
TRBV18	.	TRBJ2-1	CASSQSVGQAEQFF
TRBV5-6	.	TRBJ2-4	CASSYRSAKNIQYF
TRBV10-3	TRBD2	TRBJ2-5	CAIGDLTSARETQYF
TRBV20-1	.	TRBJ1-6	CSARSGPPVSPLHF
TRBV18	TRBD2	TRBJ2-7	CASSPSLLSAGGPYEQYF
TRBV14	TRBD2	TRBJ2-1	CASSQDRRTSGSNRPNEQFF
TRBV10-3	.	TRBJ2-3	CAARSRTGTDTQYF
TRBV5-1	.	TRBJ2-5	CASSSQETQYF
TRBV5-6	.	TRBJ2-4	CASRQGPWADRENIQYF
TRBV5-1	.	TRBJ2-5	CASSSTGQETQYF
TRBV20-1	.	TRBJ1-1	CCASGEGLRMNTEAFF
TRBV7-3	.	TRBJ1-1	CASSLGDKTNTEAFF
TRBV2	.	TRBJ1-6	CASSGKPGAGSPLHF
TRBV3-1	.	TRBJ2-2	CASSLGDGGELFF
TRBV10-3	.	TRBJ2-1	CAIREPSNEQFF
TRBV6-1	TRBD1	TRBJ2-2	CASITKQGAGELFF
TRBV5-1	.	TRBJ1-5	CASSLGGAGNQPQHF
TRBV6-2/TRBV6-3	TRBD2	TRBJ2-1	CASSYPTGLAGGNNEQFF
TRBV29-1	TRBD1	TRBJ2-3	CSVWTGDTDTQYF
TRBV5-1	.	TRBJ2-3	CASSLAAATDTQYF
TRBV10-3	TRBD2	TRBJ2-1	CAILAGGLEGEQFF
TRBV19	.	TRBJ2-1	CASSIGFHEQFF
TRBV7-9	.	TRBJ1-1	CASSQQGFETEAFF
TRBV27	.	TRBJ1-1	CASSLFGTSLNTEAFF
TRBV5-1	.	TRBJ2-3	CASSLAPTDTQYF
TRBV5-6	.	TRBJ2-5	CASSSLDREETQYF
TRBV3-1	.	TRBJ2-7	CASSQGPYEQYF
TRBV12-3/TRBV12-4	.	TRBJ1-2	CASSVTDQGGYTF
TRBV5-5	.	TRBJ2-5	CASSLLQGSETQYF
TRBV20-1	TRBD2	TRBJ2-7	CSAPSGSLYEQYF
TRBV19	.	TRBJ2-3	CASSLDPKNTQYF
TRBV9	.	TRBJ2-7	CASTPLAGEQYF
TRBV6-5	.	TRBJ1-2	CASSPGWGSASGYTF
TRBV7-2	TRBD2	TRBJ2-3	CASSRTSGSGDTQYF
TRBV3-1	.	TRBJ2-6	CASSQVVTGHSGANVLTF
TRBV20-1	TRBD1	TRBJ2-7	CSARGGTGDSYEQYF